This T cell receptor beta chain emerged from a study of human T cells and chemical hapten exposure. Study-level background: DPC (0.01%) was patch tested on the upper back and read at 6 days.

This clonotype was seen only once. The target antigen is unknown. One junction end does not reproduce the germline sequence, and a read error may be involved. Individual cDNA molecules received unique molecular identifiers in the library. Via MiXCR, TCRdb re-called the RACE reads, giving one row per CDR3 protein. The sample carries over 100,000 distinct CDR3 sequences, roughly 12% recorded once. Indicated time point: patch test 3, about 24 weeks after DPC sensitization. Treatment specified: therapeutic diphenylcyclopropenone sensitization with weekly scalp DPC. CDR1 and CDR2 from the germline V gene are DFQATT and SNEGSKA (reference sequence). CDR3 length equals 16 residues. General study findings and limits: TCRs exceeding 1 in 1000 frequency stayed unchanged with DPC sensitization.

The TCR comes from a woman aged 45-65 years with alopecia areata. Some clones in this sample may be carry-over from other donors' samples. V gene TRBV20-1 combines with J gene TRBJ1-1; tentatively, D is TRBD1 (5 bases). This sample comprised whole blood, obtained in connection with sensitization to the hapten diphenylcyclopropenone (DPC). The CDR3 protein is CSARDSGVSSYTEAFF. The CDR3, as DNA: TGCAGTGCTAGAGATTCGGGGGTCTCCAGTTACACCGAAGCTTTCTTT.